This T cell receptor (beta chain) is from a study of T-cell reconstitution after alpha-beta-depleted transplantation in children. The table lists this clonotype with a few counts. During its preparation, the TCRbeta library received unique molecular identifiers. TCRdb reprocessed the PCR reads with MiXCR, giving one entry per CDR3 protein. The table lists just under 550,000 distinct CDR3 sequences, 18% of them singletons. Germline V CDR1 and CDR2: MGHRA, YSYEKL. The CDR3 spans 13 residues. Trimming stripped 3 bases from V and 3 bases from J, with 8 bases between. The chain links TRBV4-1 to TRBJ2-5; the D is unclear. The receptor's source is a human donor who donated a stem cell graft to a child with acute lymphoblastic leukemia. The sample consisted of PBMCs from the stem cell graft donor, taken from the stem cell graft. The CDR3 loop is CASSHSPEETQYF. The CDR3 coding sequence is TGCGCCAGCAGCCACTCACCTGAAGAGACCCAGTACTTC.